This is a list of T cell receptor beta chains from one sample in a study of T cell responses to AZD1222 COVID-19 vaccine. Only in-frame clones appear in the TCRdb table, and some are missing; sequencing was by immunoSEQ multiplex PCR. Here the sample spans 110,000 or so clones, over 75% being singletons. Here the sequenced sample was peripheral blood, taken 28 days after the second dose of the MenACWY control vaccine. These receptors all come from an adult who received the MenACWY meningococcal vaccine as a control. CDR3s include the opening cysteine and the closing phenylalanine or tryptophan. D genes are given only for firm matches. Part of the rows lack a size; the others show once, few, many or a class for expanded clones.

clone_size,d_call,j_call,v_call,cdr3_nt,cdr3_aa
-,-,TRBJ2-7,TRBV2,TGTGCCAGCAGTGTAGGACAGGGAGGGCGGCGGGCCGAGCAGTACTTC,CASSVGQGGRRAEQYF
-,-,TRBJ1-4,TRBV4-2,TGTGCCAGCAGCCAAGATCGAGGGGGTGGTGAAAAACTGTTTTTT,CASSQDRGGGEKLFF
-,TRBD1,TRBJ1-6,TRBV25-1,TGTGCCAGCACACAGGGGGCGAATTCACCCCTCCACTTT,CASTQGANSPLHF
-,-,TRBJ2-7,TRBV27,TGTGCCAGCAGTTTTTCGGGAACCTCCTACGAGCAGTACTTC,CASSFSGTSYEQYF
-,TRBD2,TRBJ2-3,TRBV27,TGTGCCAGCAGTTTAGGGCTAGCGGGAGTAGATACGCAGTATTTT,CASSLGLAGVDTQYF
-,-,TRBJ1-1,TRBV7-2,TGTGCCAGCAGCTTAGAGGGGATGGTGGCAGTTGAAGCTTTCTTT,CASSLEGMVAVEAFF
-,TRBD1,TRBJ2-1,TRBV6-5,TGTGCCAGCAGTTACGACAGGGGGCACTACAATGAGCAGTTCTTC,CASSYDRGHYNEQFF
once,TRBD2,TRBJ2-5,TRBV5-1,TGCGCCAGCAGCTTTGGCCTAGCGGGAAGAGAGACCCAGTACTTC,CASSFGLAGRETQYF
once,-,TRBJ2-2,TRBV27,TGTGCCAGCAGTTTTGGGGGGAGCACCGGGGAGCTGTTTTTT,CASSFGGSTGELFF
-,-,TRBJ2-2,TRBV11-2,TGTGCCAGCAGCCTAGTGGGCGGGGGCAGGGCATCTGGGGAGCTGTTTTTT,CASSLVGGGRASGELFF
once,TRBD2,TRBJ2-5,TRBV6-6,TGTGCCAGCAGTTACGGACTCGGGGGGTACCAAGAGACCCAGTACTTC,CASSYGLGGYQETQYF
-,-,TRBJ2-7,TRBV14,TGTGCCAGCAGCCAAGTACCGACCTACGAGCAGTACTTC,CASSQVPTYEQYF
-,TRBD1,TRBJ1-3,TRBV5-4,TGTGCCAGCAGCTCCGGGACAGGGAATTTTAACACCATATATTTT,CASSSGTGNFNTIYF
-,-,TRBJ2-5,TRBV7-2,TGTGCCAGCAGCTTACGCCCAGGGAGGGAGACCCAGTACTTC,CASSLRPGRETQYF
once,-,TRBJ2-3,TRBV27,TGTGCCAGCAGTCCCCTTGCGGGACACACAGATACGCAGTATTTT,CASSPLAGHTDTQYF
-,-,TRBJ2-1,TRBV6-6,TGTGCCAGCAGTTACTCGGGGGGTTATAGAAATGAGCAGTTCTTC,CASSYSGGYRNEQFF
once,TRBD1,TRBJ1-5,TRBV19,TGTGCCAGTAGTACCCGGACAGGGGGTAATCAGCCCCAGCATTTT,CASSTRTGGNQPQHF
-,-,TRBJ1-1,TRBV30,TGTGCCTGGAGTGTATCAGTTTACACTGAAGCTTTCTTT,CAWSVSVYTEAFF
-,-,TRBJ2-2,TRBV6-4,TGTGCCAGCTCCCGATCGGGAGCGGACACCGGGGAGCTGTTTTTT,CASSRSGADTGELFF
-,TRBD1,TRBJ2-2,TRBV29-1,TGCAGCGTTGTCGGGACAGCGAACACCGGGGAGCTGTTTTTT,CSVVGTANTGELFF
-,-,TRBJ2-7,TRBV27,TGTGCCAGCAGTTTGTATCCAGGGGATAACTACGAGCAGTACTTC,CASSLYPGDNYEQYF
-,TRBD2,TRBJ2-2,TRBV10-2,TGCGCCAGCAGTGAGAGGACTAGCGGGGGGCCAATGGGGGCCGGGGAGCTGTTTTTT,CASSERTSGGPMGAGELFF
-,-,TRBJ1-6,TRBV10-2,TGCGCCAGCAGTGAGTCTGGGAACAGGGATTCACCCCTCCACTTT,CASSESGNRDSPLHF
-,TRBD1,TRBJ1-2,TRBV19,TGTGCCAGTAGTATCTTCCCCGGGACAGCCCTCTATGGCTACACCTTC,CASSIFPGTALYGYTF
-,-,TRBJ2-7,TRBV28,TGTGCCAGCACTCCCCGGTGGGGGAGGTCCTACGAGCAGTACTTC,CASTPRWGRSYEQYF
-,TRBD1,TRBJ2-7,TRBV7-6,TGTGCCAGCAGCTTAGAACAGGGGGCGACCTACGAGCAGTACTTC,CASSLEQGATYEQYF
-,-,TRBJ1-2,TRBV10-3,TGTGCCATCAGTGACCCTAACACAGCGGATGGCTACACCTTC,CAISDPNTADGYTF
-,-,TRBJ1-6,TRBV3-1/TRBV3-2,TGTGCCAGCAGCCCGGGCCCGACCTTATCACCCCTCCACTTT,CASSPGPTLSPLHF